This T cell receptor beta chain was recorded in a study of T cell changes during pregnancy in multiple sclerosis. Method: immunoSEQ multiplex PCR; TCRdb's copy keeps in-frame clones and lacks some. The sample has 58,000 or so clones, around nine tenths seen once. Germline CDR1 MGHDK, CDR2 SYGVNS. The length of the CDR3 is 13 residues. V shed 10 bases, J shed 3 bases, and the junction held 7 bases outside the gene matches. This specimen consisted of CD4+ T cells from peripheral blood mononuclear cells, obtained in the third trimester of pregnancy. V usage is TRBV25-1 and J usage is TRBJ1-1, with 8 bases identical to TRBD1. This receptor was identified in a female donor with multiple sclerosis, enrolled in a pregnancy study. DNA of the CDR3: TGTGCCACGACAGGGGCTTGGGACACTGAAGCTTTCTTT. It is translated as CATTGAWDTEAFF.